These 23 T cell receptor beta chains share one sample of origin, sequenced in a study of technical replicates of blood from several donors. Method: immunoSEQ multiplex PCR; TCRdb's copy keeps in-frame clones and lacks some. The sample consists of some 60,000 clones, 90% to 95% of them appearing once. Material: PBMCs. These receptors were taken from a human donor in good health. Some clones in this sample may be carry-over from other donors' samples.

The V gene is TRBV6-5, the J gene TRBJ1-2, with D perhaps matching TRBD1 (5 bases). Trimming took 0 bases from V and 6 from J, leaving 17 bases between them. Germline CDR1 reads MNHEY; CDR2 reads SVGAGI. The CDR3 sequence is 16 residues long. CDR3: CASSYSSRGVGHGYTF. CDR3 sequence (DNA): TGTGCCAGCAGTTACTCGAGTCGGGGGGTGGGCCATGGCTACACCTTC.

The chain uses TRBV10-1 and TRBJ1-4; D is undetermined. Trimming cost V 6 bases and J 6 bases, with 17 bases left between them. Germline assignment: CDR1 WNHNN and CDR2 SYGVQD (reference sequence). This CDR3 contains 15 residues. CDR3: CASRVLFKRDEKLFF. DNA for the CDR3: TGCGCCAGCAGGGTACTTTTTAAGAGGGATGAAAAACTGTTTTTT.

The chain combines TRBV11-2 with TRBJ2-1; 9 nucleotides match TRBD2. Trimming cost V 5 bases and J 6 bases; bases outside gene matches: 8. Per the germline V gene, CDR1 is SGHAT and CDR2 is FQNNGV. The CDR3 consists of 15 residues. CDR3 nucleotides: TGTGCCAGCAGCGCGACTAGCGGAGGGGGCAATGAGCAGTTCTTC. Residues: CASSATSGGGNEQFF.

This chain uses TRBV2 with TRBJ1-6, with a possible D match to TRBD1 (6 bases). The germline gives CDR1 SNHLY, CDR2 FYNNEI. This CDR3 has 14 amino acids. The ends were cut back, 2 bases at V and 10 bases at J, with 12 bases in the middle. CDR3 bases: TGTGCCAGCAGTGAAACAGGGTCGGGCTCACCCCTCCACTTT. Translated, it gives CASSETGSGSPLHF.

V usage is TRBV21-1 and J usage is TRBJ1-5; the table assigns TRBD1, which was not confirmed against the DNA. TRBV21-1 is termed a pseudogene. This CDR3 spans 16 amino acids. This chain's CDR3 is CASSTTPTQGNQPQHF. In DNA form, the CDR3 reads TGTGCCAGCAGCACTACGCCGACACAGGGGAATCAGCCCCAGCATTTT.

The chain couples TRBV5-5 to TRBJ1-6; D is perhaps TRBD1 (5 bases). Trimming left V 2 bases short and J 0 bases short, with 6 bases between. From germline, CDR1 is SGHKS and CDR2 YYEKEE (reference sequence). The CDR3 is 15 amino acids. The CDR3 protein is CASSFGGSYNSPLHF. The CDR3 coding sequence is TGTGCCAGCAGCTTCGGGGGCTCCTATAATTCACCCCTCCACTTT.

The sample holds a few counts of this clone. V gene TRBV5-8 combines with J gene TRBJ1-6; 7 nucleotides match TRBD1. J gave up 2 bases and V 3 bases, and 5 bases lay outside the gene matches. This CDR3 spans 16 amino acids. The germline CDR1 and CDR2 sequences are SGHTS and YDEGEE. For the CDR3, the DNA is TGTGCCAGCAGCTCAGGACAGGTTACCTATAATTCACCCCTCCACTTT. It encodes CASSSGQVTYNSPLHF. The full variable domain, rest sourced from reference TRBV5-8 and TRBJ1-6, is EAGVTQSPTHLIKTRGQQATLRCSPISGHTSVYWYQQALGLGLQFLLWYDEGEERNRGNFPPRFSGRQFPNYSSELNVNALELEDSALYLCASSSGQVTYNSPLHFGNGTRLTVT.

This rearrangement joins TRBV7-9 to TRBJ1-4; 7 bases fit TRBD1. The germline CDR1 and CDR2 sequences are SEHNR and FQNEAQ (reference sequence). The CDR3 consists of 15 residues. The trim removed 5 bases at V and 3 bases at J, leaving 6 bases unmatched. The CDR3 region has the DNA TGTGCCAGCAGCCATACAGGGGAAGCTAATGAAAAACTGTTTTTT. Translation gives CASSHTGEANEKLFF. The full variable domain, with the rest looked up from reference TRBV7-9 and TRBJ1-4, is DTGVSQNPRHKITKRGQNVTFRCDPISEHNRLYWYRQTLGQGPEFLTYFQNEAQLEKSRLLSDRFSAERPKGSFSTLEIQRTEQGDSAMYLCASSHTGEANEKLFFGSGTQLSVL.

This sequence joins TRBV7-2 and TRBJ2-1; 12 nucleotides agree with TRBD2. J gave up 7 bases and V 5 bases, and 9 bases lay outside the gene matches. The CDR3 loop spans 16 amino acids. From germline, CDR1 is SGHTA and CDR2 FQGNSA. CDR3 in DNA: TGTGCCAGCAGCCTACGACTAGCGGGAGCGAGTAATGAGCAGTTCTTC. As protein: CASSLRLAGASNEQFF.

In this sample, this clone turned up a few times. The CDR3 protein is CASRPTGWNTIYF. The DNA of the CDR3 is TGCGCCAGCAGACCTACAGGGTGGAACACCATATATTTT. This chain links TRBV4-1 with TRBJ1-3; D may be TRBD1 (6 bases). The CDR3 has 13 residues. The germline CDR1 and CDR2 sequences are MGHRA and YSYEKL. The germline V and J ends were trimmed by 6 bases and 7 bases, with 13 bases remaining between them.

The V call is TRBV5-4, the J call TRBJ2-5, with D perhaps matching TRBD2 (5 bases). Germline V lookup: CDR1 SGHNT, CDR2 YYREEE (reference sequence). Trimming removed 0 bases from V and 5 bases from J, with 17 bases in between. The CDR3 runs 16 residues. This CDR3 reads CASSLGAGVLGETQYF. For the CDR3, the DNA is TGTGCCAGCAGCTTGGGGGCCGGGGTTTTGGGGGAGACCCAGTACTTC.

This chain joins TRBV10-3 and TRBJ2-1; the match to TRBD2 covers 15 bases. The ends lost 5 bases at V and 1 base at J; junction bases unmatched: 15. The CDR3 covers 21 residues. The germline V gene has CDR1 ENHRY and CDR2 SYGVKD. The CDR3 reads CAISPHGTSGRPGESYNEQFF. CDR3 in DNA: TGTGCCATCAGTCCCCACGGGACTAGCGGGAGGCCAGGTGAGTCCTACAATGAGCAGTTCTTC.

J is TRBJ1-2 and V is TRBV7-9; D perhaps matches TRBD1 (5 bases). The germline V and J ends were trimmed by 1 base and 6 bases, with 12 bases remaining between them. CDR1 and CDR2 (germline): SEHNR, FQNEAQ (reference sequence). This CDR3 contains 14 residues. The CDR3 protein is CASSLGAGQDGYTF. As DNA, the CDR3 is TGTGCCAGCAGCTTAGGGGCAGGGCAAGATGGCTACACCTTC. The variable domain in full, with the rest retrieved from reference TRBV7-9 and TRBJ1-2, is DTGVSQNPRHKITKRGQNVTFRCDPISEHNRLYWYRQTLGQGPEFLTYFQNEAQLEKSRLLSDRFSAERPKGSFSTLEIQRTEQGDSAMYLCASSLGAGQDGYTFGSGTRLTVV.

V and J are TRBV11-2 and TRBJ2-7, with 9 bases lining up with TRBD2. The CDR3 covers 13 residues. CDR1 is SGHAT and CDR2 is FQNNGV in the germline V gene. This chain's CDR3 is CAGGASGVHEQYF. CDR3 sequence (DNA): TGTGCAGGAGGGGCTAGCGGGGTCCACGAGCAGTACTTC.

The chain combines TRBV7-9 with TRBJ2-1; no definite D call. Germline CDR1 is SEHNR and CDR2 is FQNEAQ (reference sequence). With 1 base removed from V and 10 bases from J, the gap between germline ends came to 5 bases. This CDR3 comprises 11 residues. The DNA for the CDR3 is TGTGCCAGCAGCTTAGACGGGGAGCAGTTCTTC. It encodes CASSLDGEQFF.

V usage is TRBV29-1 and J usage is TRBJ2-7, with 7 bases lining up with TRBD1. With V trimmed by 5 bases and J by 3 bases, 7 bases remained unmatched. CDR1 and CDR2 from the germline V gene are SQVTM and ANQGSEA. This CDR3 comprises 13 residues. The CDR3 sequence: CSVTTGNNYEQYF. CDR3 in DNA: TGCAGCGTTACGACAGGGAATAACTACGAGCAGTACTTC.

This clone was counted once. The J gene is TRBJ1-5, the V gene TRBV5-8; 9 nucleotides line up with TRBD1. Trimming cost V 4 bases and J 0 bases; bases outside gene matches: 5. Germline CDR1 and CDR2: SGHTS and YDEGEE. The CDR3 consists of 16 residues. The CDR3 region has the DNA TGTGCCAGCAGCGACGACAGGGGGGTTAGCAATCAGCCCCAGCATTTT. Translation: CASSDDRGVSNQPQHF.

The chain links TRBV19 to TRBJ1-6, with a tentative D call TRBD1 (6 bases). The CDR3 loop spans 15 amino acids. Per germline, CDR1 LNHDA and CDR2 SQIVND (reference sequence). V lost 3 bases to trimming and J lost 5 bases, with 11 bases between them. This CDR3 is CASSIAGQNNSPLHF. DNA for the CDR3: TGTGCCAGTAGTATTGCCGGACAGAATAATTCACCCCTCCACTTT.

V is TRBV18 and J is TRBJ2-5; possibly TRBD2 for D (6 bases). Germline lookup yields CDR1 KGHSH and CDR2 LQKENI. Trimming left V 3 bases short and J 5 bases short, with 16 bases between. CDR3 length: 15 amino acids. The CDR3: CASSPRLEGLETQYF. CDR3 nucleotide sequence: TGTGCCAGCTCACCGAGACTAGAGGGTCTGGAGACCCAGTACTTC. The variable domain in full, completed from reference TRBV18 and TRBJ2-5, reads NAGVMQNPRHLVRRRGQEARLRCSPMKGHSHVYWYRQLPEEGLKFMVYLQKENIIDESGMPKERFSAEFPKEGPSILRIQQVVRGDSAAYFCASSPRLEGLETQYFGPGTRLLVL.

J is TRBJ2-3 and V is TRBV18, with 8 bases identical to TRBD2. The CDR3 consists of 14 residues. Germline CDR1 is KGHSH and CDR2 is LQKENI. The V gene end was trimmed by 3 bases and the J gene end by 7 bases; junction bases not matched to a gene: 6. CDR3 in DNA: TGTGCCAGCTCACCGGCGGGGGGCTTATATACGCAGTATTTT. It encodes CASSPAGGLYTQYF.

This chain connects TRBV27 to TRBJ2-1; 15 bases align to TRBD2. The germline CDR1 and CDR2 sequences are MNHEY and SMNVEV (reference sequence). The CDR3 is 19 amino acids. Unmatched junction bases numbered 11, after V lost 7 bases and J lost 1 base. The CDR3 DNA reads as TGTGCCAGCATGATAATGGGACTAGCGGGAGGAGGATCCTACAATGAGCAGTTCTTC. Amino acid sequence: CASMIMGLAGGGSYNEQFF.

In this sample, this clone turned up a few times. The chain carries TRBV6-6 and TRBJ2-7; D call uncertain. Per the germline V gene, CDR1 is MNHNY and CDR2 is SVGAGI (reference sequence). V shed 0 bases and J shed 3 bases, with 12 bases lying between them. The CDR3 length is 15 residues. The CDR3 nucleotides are TGTGCCAGCAGTTACTCGGGCCAGATGTACTACGAGCAGTACTTC. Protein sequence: CASSYSGQMYYEQYF.

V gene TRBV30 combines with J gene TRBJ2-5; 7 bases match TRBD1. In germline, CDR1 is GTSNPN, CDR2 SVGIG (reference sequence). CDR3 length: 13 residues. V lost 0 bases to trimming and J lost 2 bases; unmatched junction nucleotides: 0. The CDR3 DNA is TGTGCCTGGAGTGTACAGGGGCAAGAGACCCAGTACTTC. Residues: CAWSVQGQETQYF.